This T cell receptor beta chain is drawn from a study of blood T cell repertoires in COVID-19. This CDR3 is built from 15 residues. V shed 5 bases and J 0 bases; nucleotides not matched to a gene: 6. Germline CDR1 reads WSHSY; CDR2 reads SAAADI. Original handling: Cell counts per sample came from amplifying reference gene primers. Profiling relied on immunoSEQ multiplex PCR, and the TCRdb table lists in-frame clones only, not all of them. That table furnishes V, J and clone size, whereas the DNA furnished D and trimming. The top ten clones hold about 5.1% of a sample with approximately 70,000 clones, just over 90% of them seen once.

This TCR was sampled from a woman between 18 and 29 years old with acute or convalescent COVID-19. The chain recombines TRBV10-2 with TRBJ2-7; 8 nucleotides line up with TRBD2. Sequenced sample: peripheral blood. This chain's CDR3 is CASSWGSGTSYEQYF. CDR3 coding DNA: TGCGCCAGCAGTTGGGGTAGCGGGACCTCCTACGAGCAGTACTTC.